These T cell receptor beta chains were read from a single sample in a study of shared clonotypes between healthy human individuals. Sequencing used immunoSEQ multiplex PCR; TCRdb keeps in-frame clones, though not all of them. The sample has approximately 340,000 clones; 73% are singletons. The sample consisted of memory CD4+ T cells sorted from blood. The receptors shown here come from a man aged 30-40 years in good health. CDR3s include the opening cysteine and the closing phenylalanine or tryptophan. The D gene is left open where the match is weak. A row's size may be missing; if present it is once, few, many or a size class.

clone size	D gene	J gene	V gene	CDR3 protein	CDR3 DNA
.	.	TRBJ2-3	TRBV10-1	CASSSGDGTDTQYF	TGCGCCAGCAGTTCTGGGGACGGAACAGATACGCAGTATTTT
.	.	TRBJ2-2	TRBV15	CATSRGVPQGELFF	TGTGCCACCAGCAGAGGGGTCCCACAGGGGGAGCTGTTTTTT
few	.	TRBJ2-1	TRBV18	CASSPPRLLNEQFF	TGTGCCAGCTCACCACCTCGACTTCTCAATGAGCAGTTCTTC
.	.	TRBJ2-3	TRBV10-3	CAISVVTTGGTDTQYF	TGTGCCATCAGTGTGGTGACTACCGGTGGCACAGATACGCAGTATTTT
.	.	TRBJ2-3	TRBV12-5	CASAPPGTSTDTQYF	TGTGCTAGTGCCCCGCCCGGGACTAGCACAGATACGCAGTATTTT
.	.	TRBJ1-1	TRBV9	CASSVFGGDTEAFF	TGTGCCAGCAGCGTATTTGGGGGGGACACTGAAGCTTTCTTT
.	.	TRBJ2-1	TRBV2	CASRGLKRWGEQFF	TGTGCCAGCAGAGGACTCAAAAGGTGGGGTGAGCAGTTCTTC
.	TRBD2	TRBJ2-1	TRBV11-2	CASSPRHAGVNNEQFF	TGTGCCAGCAGCCCAAGGCACGCGGGAGTAAACAATGAGCAGTTCTTC
.	.	TRBJ1-2	TRBV4-3	CASSQERDYGYTF	TGCGCCAGCAGCCAAGAAAGAGACTATGGCTACACCTTC
.	.	TRBJ1-4	TRBV5-1	CASGSGIRVSDEKLFF	TGCGCCAGCGGTTCCGGAATCAGGGTGTCGGATGAAAAACTGTTTTTT
.	TRBD1	TRBJ2-5	TRBV4-2	CASSLRDSQETQYF	TGTGCCAGCAGCCTCCGGGACAGTCAAGAGACCCAGTACTTC
.	.	TRBJ2-2	TRBV9	CASSPHGGELFF	TGTGCCAGCAGCCCCCACGGTGGGGAGCTGTTTTTT
.	TRBD1	TRBJ2-1	TRBV4-1	CASSQGDRGDNEQFF	TGCGCCAGCAGCCAAGGGGACAGGGGTGACAATGAGCAGTTCTTC
many	.	TRBJ2-1	TRBV28	CASSGTRAGRANEQFF	TGTGCCAGCAGCGGAACGCGGGCGGGGCGGGCCAATGAGCAGTTCTTC
once	.	TRBJ2-2	TRBV6-1	CASRGTYPPGELFF	TGTGCCAGTCGGGGAACTTACCCCCCCGGGGAGCTGTTTTTT
.	.	TRBJ2-5	TRBV2	CASRAGETQYF	TGTGCCAGCAGGGCAGGGGAGACCCAGTACTTC
.	TRBD2	TRBJ2-1	TRBV7-3	CASSLAGTSGRAYEQFF	TGTGCCAGCAGCTTAGCCGGGACTAGCGGGAGGGCGTATGAGCAGTTCTTC
.	.	TRBJ1-1	TRBV10-1	CASSESLSLNTEAFF	TGCGCCAGCAGTGAGTCTCTTTCCCTGAACACTGAAGCTTTCTTT
.	.	TRBJ1-2	TRBV4-3	CASSQDRTRGPVYGYTF	TGCGCCAGCAGCCAAGATCGGACGAGGGGACCAGTCTATGGCTACACCTTC
.	TRBD1	TRBJ2-5	TRBV10-2	CASSEYRLGTTGQGKETQYF	TGCGCCAGCAGTGAGTATCGCCTGGGAACAACCGGACAGGGAAAAGAGACCCAGTACTTC
few	TRBD2	TRBJ2-2	TRBV7-2	CASSFGLAAGELFF	TGTGCCAGCAGCTTTGGACTAGCCGCCGGGGAGCTGTTTTTT
.	TRBD1	TRBJ2-3	TRBV10-3	CAISESGQDLTDTQYF	TGTGCCATCAGTGAGTCGGGACAGGATTTAACAGATACGCAGTATTTT
.	TRBD2	TRBJ2-2	TRBV5-1	CASNLAGGTGELFF	TGCGCCAGCAACCTAGCGGGAGGGACCGGGGAGCTGTTTTTT
.	.	TRBJ2-1	TRBV7-9	CASSLVATYNEQFF	TGTGCCAGCAGCTTAGTCGCTACCTACAATGAGCAGTTCTTC
.	.	TRBJ2-1	TRBV9	CASSVGSLGEQFF	TGTGCCAGCAGCGTAGGGTCTCTGGGTGAGCAGTTCTTC
few	.	TRBJ2-7	TRBV19	CASGAGSYEQYF	TGTGCCAGTGGGGCGGGGTCCTACGAGCAGTACTTC
.	.	TRBJ2-3	TRBV6-1	CASSVSDRTDTQYF	TGTGCCAGCAGTGTGTCAGATCGCACAGATACGCAGTATTTT
few	.	TRBJ2-2	TRBV6-4	CASSRGPSTGELFF	TGTGCCAGCAGCAGGGGCCCTTCCACCGGGGAGCTGTTTTTT
.	.	TRBJ2-1	TRBV11-2	CASSSLLGRAVHNEQFF	TGTGCCAGCAGCTCCCTTTTGGGGCGGGCAGTTCACAATGAGCAGTTCTTC